This TCR beta chain was identified during a study of T cell repertoires in cytomegalovirus infection. Study context: CMV infection plus the matching HLA type was flagged by public TCR beta signatures. Study-wide points: Dominant in the ex vivo response were TCR beta clonotypes restricted by HLA-C and specific for CMV. CMV carriers with the relevant HLA were identified by cumulative public TCR beta family frequency.

TCRdb redid the calling of the reads with MiXCR, one entry per CDR3 protein. The sample records about 150,000 distinct CDR3 sequences, around 32% being singletons. As to this clonotype: The antigen remains undetermined.

This clonotype originated in a human donor in good health (CMV status not recorded). Some clones in this sample may be carry-over from other donors' samples. The sequencing used CD8+ T cells from cultured PBMCs, collected from culture after CMV antigen stimulation.

The CDR3 region has the DNA TGTGCCAGCAGCTTAGTGGGGGGGGTCGGCGACGAGCAGTACTTC. It specifies CASSLVGGVGDEQYF. V gene TRBV7-8 combines with J gene TRBJ2-7; 7 positions agree with TRBD2. V gave up 1 base and J gave up 5 bases; unmatched junction bases: 8. The CDR3 extends over 15 amino acids. In germline, CDR1 is SGHVS, CDR2 FQNEAQ.